This TCR beta chain derives from a study of beta chain features in type 1 diabetes. CDR3 size: 11 residues. The V gene's germline CDR1 is MNHNS and CDR2 SASEGT. The V end lost 11 bases, the J end lost 1 base, and 7 bases lay between the germline ends. Sorting of CD4+ naive, central memory, regulatory and stem cell-like memory cells was performed via CD45RO/CCR7/CD25/CD127/CD95/CD27. The entirety of the isolated RNA underwent reverse transcription, so expressed TCRB transcripts were sequenced. Deep immunoSEQ sequencing covered naive, central memory and regulatory T cell samples. This table comes from immunoSEQ multiplex PCR, and its TCRdb copy is limited to in-frame clones, with some not included. The sample lists under 250,000 clones, roughly a tenth occurring once.

The chain employs TRBV6-1 and TRBJ2-3; D unclear. Material for sequencing was central memory CD4+ T cells from blood. This receptor was taken from a man between 18 and 35 years old in good health. The CDR3 region has the DNA TGTGCCGGAGCACGCACAGATACGCAGTATTTT. Its protein is CAGARTDTQYF.